This T cell receptor (beta chain) was sequenced in a study of blood T cells in healthy people across ages. Broader study findings: Naive T cell percentage showed a strong correlation with TCR beta diversity. Possibly confounding the expanded clonotype changes was the fact that donor CMV status was unknown.

Collection of around 10 milliliters of peripheral blood was performed for each donor. Alongside a J-beta primer mix, a sample-barcoded 5' primer served in a second PCR lasting roughly 6 to 12 cycles. Any given sample supplied a minimum of 2.5 million CDR3-containing paired-end reads. TCRdb independently ran MiXCR on the 5' RACE reads; one entry per CDR3 protein. Of approximately 900,000 distinct CDR3 sequences listed, roughly 52% are singletons. This clonotype was detected only a few times. Its matching antigen is unknown. The CDR3 runs to 15 residues. Trimming removed 1 base from V and 5 bases from J; junction bases left unmatched: 3. CDR1 is KGHDR and CDR2 is SFDVKD in the germline V gene.

The chain employs TRBV24-1 and TRBJ2-1; TRBD1 aligns across 8 bases. This sequence originates from a young man in good health. Sequencing was performed on blood. CDR3 residues: CATSDLTDRDNEQFF. The DNA for the CDR3 is TGTGCCACCAGTGATTTAACGGACAGGGACAATGAGCAGTTCTTC.